This TCR beta chain was identified in a study of tumor and adjacent non-tumor tissue in lung cancer. Background on the study: Histology: around 13 adenocarcinoma, a couple of squamous cell carcinoma, 1 small cell lung cancer. Notes on the study in general: Top 100 clones took a larger repertoire share in normal lung. Compared with tumor, normal lung showed significantly lower TCR diversity.

This CDR3 is built from 13 residues. V gave up 10 bases and J gave up 6 bases, with 19 bases separating them. Germline V gives CDR1 SGHAT, CDR2 FQNNGV. Three rounds of nested PCR, following a modified ARM-PCR protocol, produced the TCRbeta library. From the multiplex PCR reads, TCRdb called clonotypes with MiXCR, one entry per CDR3 protein. The data contain some 78,000 distinct CDR3 sequences, approximately 79% of them singletons. This sample's RNA came from whole unsorted tissue. Between August and November 2014, newly diagnosed, chemotherapy-naive lung cancer patients underwent thoracic surgery in China. In regard to this clonotype: Its antigen is unknown. Lacking the conserved final phenylalanine or tryptophan, this CDR3 likely reflects a read error.

The sequenced sample was lung tumor tissue. The TCR was taken from a woman in her 50s with non-small cell lung cancer. The genes are TRBV11-2 and TRBJ2-7; D is undetermined. The CDR3 region has the DNA TGTGCCAACAGTTTGGGGAATGACGGCGAGCAGTACTTA. Translation gives CANSLGNDGEQYL.